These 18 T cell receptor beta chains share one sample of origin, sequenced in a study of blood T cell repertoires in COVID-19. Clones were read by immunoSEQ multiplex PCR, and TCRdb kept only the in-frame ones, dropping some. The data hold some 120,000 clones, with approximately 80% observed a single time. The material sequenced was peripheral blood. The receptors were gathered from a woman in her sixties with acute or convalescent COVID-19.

CDR3 amino acids: CASSPDTFPNSPLHF. Here the CDR3 DNA reads TGTGCCAGCTCACCGGACACCTTCCCTAATTCACCCCTCCACTTT. This sequence joins TRBV18 and TRBJ1-6; perhaps TRBD1 as D (5 bases). Germline loops: CDR1 KGHSH, CDR2 LQKENI. The V end was cut by 3 bases, the J end by 6 bases, with 12 bases between. The CDR3 spans 15 residues.

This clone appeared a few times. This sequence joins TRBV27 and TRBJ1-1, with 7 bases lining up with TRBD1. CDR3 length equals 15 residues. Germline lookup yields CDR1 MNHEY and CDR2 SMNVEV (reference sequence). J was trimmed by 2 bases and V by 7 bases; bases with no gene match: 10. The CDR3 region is CASKLRTGANTEAFF. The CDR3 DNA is TGTGCCAGCAAGTTAAGGACAGGAGCAAACACTGAAGCTTTCTTT.

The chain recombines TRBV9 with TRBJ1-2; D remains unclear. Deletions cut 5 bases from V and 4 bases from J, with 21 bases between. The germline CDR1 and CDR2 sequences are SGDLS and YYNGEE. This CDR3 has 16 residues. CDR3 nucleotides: TGTGCCAGCAGGCCCCTACGTAATCAAGAGAGCTATGGCTACACCTTC. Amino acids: CASRPLRNQESYGYTF.

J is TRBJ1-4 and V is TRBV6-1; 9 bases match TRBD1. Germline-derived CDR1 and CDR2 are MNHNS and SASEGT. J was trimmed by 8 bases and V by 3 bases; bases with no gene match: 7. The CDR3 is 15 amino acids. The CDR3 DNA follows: TGTGCCAGCAGTGACCTCGGGACAGGGAAGGAAAAACTGTTTTTT. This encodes CASSDLGTGKEKLFF.

This CDR3 reads CASSRVGSAETQYF. The DNA of the CDR3 is TGTGCCAGTAGTAGGGTCGGGAGCGCGGAGACCCAGTACTTC. V is TRBV19 and J is TRBJ2-5; weak D call: TRBD2 (6 bases). The CDR3 consists of 14 residues. Germline V gives CDR1 LNHDA, CDR2 SQIVND (reference sequence). V lost 4 bases and J 5 bases, leaving 14 bases between the germline ends.

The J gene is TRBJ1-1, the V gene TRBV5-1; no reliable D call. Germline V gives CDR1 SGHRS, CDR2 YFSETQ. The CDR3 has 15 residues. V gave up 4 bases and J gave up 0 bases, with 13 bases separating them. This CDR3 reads CASSPVTELNTEAFF. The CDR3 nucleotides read TGCGCCAGCAGCCCAGTTACAGAGCTGAACACTGAAGCTTTCTTT.

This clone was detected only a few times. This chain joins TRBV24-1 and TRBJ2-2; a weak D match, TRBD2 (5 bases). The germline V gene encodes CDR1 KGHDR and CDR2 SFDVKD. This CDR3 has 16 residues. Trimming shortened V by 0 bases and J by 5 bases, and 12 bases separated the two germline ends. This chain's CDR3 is CATSDLARTGTGELFF. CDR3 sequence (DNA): TGTGCCACCAGTGATTTGGCCAGGACGGGGACCGGGGAGCTGTTTTTT.

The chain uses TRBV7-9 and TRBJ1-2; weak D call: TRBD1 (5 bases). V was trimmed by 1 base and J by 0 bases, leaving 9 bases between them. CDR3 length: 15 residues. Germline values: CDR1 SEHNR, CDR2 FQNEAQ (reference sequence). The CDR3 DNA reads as TGTGCCAGCAGCTTAGACAGGATGGCTAACTATGGCTACACCTTC. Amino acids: CASSLDRMANYGYTF.

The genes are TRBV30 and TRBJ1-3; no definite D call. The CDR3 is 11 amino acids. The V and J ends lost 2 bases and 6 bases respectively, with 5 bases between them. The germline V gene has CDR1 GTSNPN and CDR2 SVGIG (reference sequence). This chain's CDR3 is CAWSPQNTIYF. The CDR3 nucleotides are TGTGCCTGGAGTCCCCAAAACACCATATATTTT.

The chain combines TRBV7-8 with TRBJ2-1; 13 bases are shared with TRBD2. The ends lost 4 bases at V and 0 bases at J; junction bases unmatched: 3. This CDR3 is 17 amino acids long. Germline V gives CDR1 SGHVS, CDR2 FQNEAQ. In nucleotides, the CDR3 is TGTGCCAGCAGCTCCAGGACTAGCGGGGGCTCCTACAATGAGCAGTTCTTC. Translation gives CASSSRTSGGSYNEQFF. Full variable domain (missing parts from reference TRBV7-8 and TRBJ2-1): GAGVSQSPRYKVAKRGQDVALRCDPISGHVSLFWYQQALGQGPEFLTYFQNEAQLDKSGLPSDRFFAERPEGSVSTLKIQRTQQEDSAVYLCASSSRTSGGSYNEQFFGPGTRLTVL.

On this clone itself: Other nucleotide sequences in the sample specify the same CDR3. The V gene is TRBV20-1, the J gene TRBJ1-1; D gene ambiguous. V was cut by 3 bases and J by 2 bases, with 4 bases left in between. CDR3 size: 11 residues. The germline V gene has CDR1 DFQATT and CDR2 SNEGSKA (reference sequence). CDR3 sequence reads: CSASRNTEAFF. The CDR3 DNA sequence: TGCAGTGCTAGCAGAAACACTGAAGCTTTCTTT.

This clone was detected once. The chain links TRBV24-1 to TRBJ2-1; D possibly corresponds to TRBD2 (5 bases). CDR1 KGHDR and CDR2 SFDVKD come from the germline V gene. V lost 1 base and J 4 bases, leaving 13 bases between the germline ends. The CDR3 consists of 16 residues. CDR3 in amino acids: CATSDFKGRGYNEQFF. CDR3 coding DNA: TGTGCCACCAGTGATTTTAAGGGTCGAGGGTACAATGAGCAGTTCTTC.

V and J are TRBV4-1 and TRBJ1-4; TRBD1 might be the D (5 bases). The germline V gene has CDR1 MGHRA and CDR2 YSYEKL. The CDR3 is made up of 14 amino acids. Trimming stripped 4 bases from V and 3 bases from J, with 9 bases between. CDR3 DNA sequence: TGCGCCAGCAGCCGAGGGGAGGCTAATGAAAAACTGTTTTTT. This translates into CASSRGEANEKLFF.

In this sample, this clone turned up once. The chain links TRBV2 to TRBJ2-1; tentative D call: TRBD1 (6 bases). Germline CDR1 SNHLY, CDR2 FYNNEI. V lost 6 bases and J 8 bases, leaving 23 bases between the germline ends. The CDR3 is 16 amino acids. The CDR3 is CASSLETGLSGDEQFF. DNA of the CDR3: TGTGCCAGCAGCCTGGAGACAGGCCTCAGTGGCGATGAGCAGTTCTTC.

CDR3 sequence reads: CASSQRQDSPLHF. The DNA of the CDR3 is TGTGCCAGCAGTCAACGTCAGGATTCACCCCTCCACTTT. This chain links TRBV6-6 with TRBJ1-6; D remains ambiguous. CDR1 is MNHNY and CDR2 is SVGAGI in the germline V gene (reference sequence). Trimming stripped 5 bases from V and 8 bases from J, with 10 bases between. The CDR3 contains 13 residues.

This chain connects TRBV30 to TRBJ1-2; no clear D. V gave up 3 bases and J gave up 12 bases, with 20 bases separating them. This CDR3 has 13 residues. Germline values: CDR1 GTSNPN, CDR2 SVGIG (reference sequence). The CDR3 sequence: CAWRPYRQAANTF. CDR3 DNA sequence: TGTGCCTGGAGGCCCTACCGCCAGGCCGCAAACACCTTC.

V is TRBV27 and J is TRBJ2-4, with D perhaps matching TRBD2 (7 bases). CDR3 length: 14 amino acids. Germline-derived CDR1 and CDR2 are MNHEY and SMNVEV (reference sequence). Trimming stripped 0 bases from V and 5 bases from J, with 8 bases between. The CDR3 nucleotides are TGTGCCAGCAGTTTATCAGGGGGGGAAAACATTCAGTACTTC. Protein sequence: CASSLSGGENIQYF.

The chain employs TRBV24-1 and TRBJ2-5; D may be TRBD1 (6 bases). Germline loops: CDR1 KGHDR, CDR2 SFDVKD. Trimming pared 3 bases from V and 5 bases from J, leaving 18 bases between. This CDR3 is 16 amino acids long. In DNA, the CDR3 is TGTGCCACCAGTGATACCAAGACAGGTGGGGAGGAGACCCAGTACTTC. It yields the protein CATSDTKTGGEETQYF.